The rows below give T cell receptor beta chains drawn from one sample of a study of PD-L1 blockade in urothelial cancer. Clones were sequenced by immunoSEQ multiplex PCR, and TCRdb holds only the in-frame ones, with some missing. The data show 70,000 to 85,000 clones, 85% to 90% seen once. Source: PBMCs, taken around atezolizumab (anti-PD-L1) treatment. These receptors all come from a man between 65 and 80 years old with urothelial cancer. CDR3s include the opening cysteine and the closing phenylalanine or tryptophan. Fields, in order: V gene, D gene, J gene, CDR3 protein, CDR3 DNA. A D gene is named only where the DNA matches it firmly.

v_gene: TRBV7-3
d_gene: TRBD2
j_gene: TRBJ2-1
CDR3aa: CASSLSLAGAQEQFF
CDR3nt: TGTGCCAGCAGCTTATCATTAGCGGGAGCACAAGAGCAGTTCTTC

v_gene: TRBV7-2
d_gene: NA
j_gene: TRBJ1-2
CDR3aa: CASSLEQFYGYTF
CDR3nt: TGTGCCAGCAGCTTAGAACAGTTCTATGGCTACACCTTC

v_gene: TRBV7-8
d_gene: NA
j_gene: TRBJ2-3
CDR3aa: CASSPGHTSTDTQYF
CDR3nt: TGTGCCAGCAGCCCGGGACACACTAGCACAGATACGCAGTATTTT

v_gene: TRBV30
d_gene: NA
j_gene: TRBJ2-7
CDR3aa: CAWSVLEEQYF
CDR3nt: TGTGCCTGGAGTGTACTTGAGGAGCAGTACTTC

v_gene: TRBV28
d_gene: NA
j_gene: TRBJ1-5
CDR3aa: CASSREQPQHF
CDR3nt: TGTGCCAGCAGTAGGGAGCAGCCCCAGCATTTT

v_gene: TRBV7-8
d_gene: NA
j_gene: TRBJ2-7
CDR3aa: CASSLAMSSGYEQYF
CDR3nt: TGTGCCAGCAGCTTAGCGATGAGTAGCGGCTACGAGCAGTACTTC

v_gene: TRBV20-1
d_gene: TRBD2
j_gene: TRBJ2-3
CDR3aa: CSARTSGAPCF
CDR3nt: TGCAGTGCTCGGACTAGCGGGGCCCCGTGTTTT

v_gene: TRBV6-1
d_gene: NA
j_gene: TRBJ1-2
CDR3aa: CASRQEYGYTF
CDR3nt: TGTGCCAGCAGACAGGAATATGGCTACACCTTC

v_gene: TRBV2
d_gene: NA
j_gene: TRBJ2-4
CDR3aa: CASSEVRGSWASRAKNIQYF
CDR3nt: TGTGCCAGCAGTGAAGTAAGGGGGAGTTGGGCCAGCAGGGCAAAAAACATTCAGTACTTC

v_gene: TRBV11-2
d_gene: NA
j_gene: TRBJ1-4
CDR3aa: CASSTNGTNEKLFF
CDR3nt: TGTGCCAGCAGCACTAATGGAACTAATGAAAAACTGTTTTTT